This T cell receptor (beta chain) was identified during a study of neoadjuvant nivolumab and ipilimumab in lung cancer. Libraries were prepared by immunoSEQ multiplex PCR; TCRdb keeps only in-frame clonotypes and omits some of them. The sample contains some 31,000 clones, more than 85% of which appear only once. This receptor was taken from an adult with non-small cell lung cancer. The sample was peripheral blood, taken after neoadjuvant nivolumab, alone or with ipilimumab, at or shortly before surgery.

CDR3 DNA sequence: TGCGCCAGCAGCTCCCGACCCTTGGGAGCGGGGGCCCAAAACGAGCAGTACTTC. Protein: CASSSRPLGAGAQNEQYF. The V call is TRBV5-1, the J call TRBJ2-7; 8 bases align to TRBD2. CDR3 length equals 18 residues. V shed 3 bases and J 5 bases; nucleotides not matched to a gene: 19. Per germline, CDR1 SGHRS and CDR2 YFSETQ.